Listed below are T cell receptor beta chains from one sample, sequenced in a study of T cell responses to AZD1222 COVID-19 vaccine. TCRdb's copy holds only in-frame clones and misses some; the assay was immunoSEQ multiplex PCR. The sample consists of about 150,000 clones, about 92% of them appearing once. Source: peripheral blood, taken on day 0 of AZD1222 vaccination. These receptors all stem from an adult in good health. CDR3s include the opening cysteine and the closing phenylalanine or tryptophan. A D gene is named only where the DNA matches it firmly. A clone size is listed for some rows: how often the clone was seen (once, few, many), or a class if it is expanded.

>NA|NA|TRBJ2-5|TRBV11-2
CASSLGRGTQYF
TGTGCCAGCAGCTTAGGACGTGGGACCCAGTACTTC
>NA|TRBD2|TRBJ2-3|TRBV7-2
CASSLTSGRALDTQYF
TGTGCCAGCAGCTTGACTAGCGGGAGGGCCTTAGATACGCAGTATTTT
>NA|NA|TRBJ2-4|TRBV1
CTSSQDITQALVLQYF
TGCACCAGCAGCCAAGATATTACGCAGGCTTTGGTCCTTCAGTACTTC
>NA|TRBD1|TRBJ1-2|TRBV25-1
CASSDPRTGEVYGYTF
TGTGCCAGCAGTGATCCCCGGACAGGGGAGGTCTATGGCTACACCTTC
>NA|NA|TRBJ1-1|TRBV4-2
CASSQGNAGNTEAFF
TGTGCCAGCAGCCAAGGGAACGCGGGAAACACTGAAGCTTTCTTT
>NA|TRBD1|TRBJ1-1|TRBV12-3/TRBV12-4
CASSSDSGTDTFF
TGTGCCAGCAGTTCCGATTCCGGGACAGATACTTTCTTT
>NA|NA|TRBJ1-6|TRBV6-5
CASSYEQNSPLHF
TGTGCCAGCAGTTACGAACAGAATTCACCCCTCCACTTT
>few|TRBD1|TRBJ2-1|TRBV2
CASSEVKGQYNEQFF
TGTGCCAGCAGTGAAGTAAAGGGACAGTACAATGAGCAGTTCTTC
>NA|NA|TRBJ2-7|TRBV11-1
CASSYRDKKDEQYF
TGTGCCAGCAGCTACCGGGACAAGAAGGACGAGCAGTACTTC
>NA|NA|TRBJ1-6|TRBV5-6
CASSLAVQGWSPLHF
TGTGCCAGCAGCTTGGCCGTCCAGGGCTGGTCACCCCTCCACTTT
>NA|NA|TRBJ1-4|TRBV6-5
CASSNTGQINEKLFF
TGTGCCAGCAGTAACACTGGACAGATTAATGAAAAACTGTTTTTT
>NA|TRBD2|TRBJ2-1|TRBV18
CASSRLAGDNEQFF
TGTGCCAGCTCACGACTAGCGGGGGACAATGAGCAGTTCTTC
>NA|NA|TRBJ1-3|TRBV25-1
CASSEGGASGNTIYF
TGTGCCAGCAGTGAGGGGGGGGCATCAGGAAACACCATATATTTT
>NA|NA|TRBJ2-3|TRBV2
CASRTSWGTDTQYF
TGTGCCAGCAGAACTAGTTGGGGCACAGATACGCAGTATTTT
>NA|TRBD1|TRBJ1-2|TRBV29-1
CSTRQGGDGYTF
TGCAGCACCAGACAGGGGGGGGATGGCTACACCTTC
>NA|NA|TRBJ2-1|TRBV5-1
CASTTRGEQFF
TGCGCCAGCACTACTAGGGGTGAGCAGTTCTTC
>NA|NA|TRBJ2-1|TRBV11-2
CASSLSRLAHYNEQFF
TGTGCCAGCAGCTTAAGCCGCCTAGCACATTACAATGAGCAGTTCTTC
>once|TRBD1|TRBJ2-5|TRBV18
CASSPDRVQETQYF
TGTGCCAGCTCCCCCGACAGGGTCCAAGAGACCCAGTACTTC
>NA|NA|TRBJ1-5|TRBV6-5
CASSVNSNQPQHF
TGTGCCAGCAGCGTCAATAGCAATCAGCCCCAGCATTTT
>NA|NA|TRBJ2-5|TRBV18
CASSPLGRGGIIQETQYF
TGTGCCAGCTCACCATTGGGCCGAGGGGGGATCATCCAAGAGACCCAGTACTTC
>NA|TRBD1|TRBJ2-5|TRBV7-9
CASSNRDRGYQETQYF
TGTGCCAGCAGTAACCGGGACAGGGGTTATCAAGAGACCCAGTACTTC
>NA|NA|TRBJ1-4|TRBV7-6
CASSLVSGPATNEKLFF
TGTGCCAGCAGCTTAGTTTCCGGGCCCGCAACTAATGAAAAACTGTTTTTT
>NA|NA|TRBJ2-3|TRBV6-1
CASSEAGLITDTQYF
TGTGCCAGCAGTGAAGCGGGACTTATCACAGATACGCAGTATTTT
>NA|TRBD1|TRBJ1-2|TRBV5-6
CASSFRGGANYGYTF
TGTGCCAGCAGCTTCAGGGGGGGAGCTAACTATGGCTACACCTTC
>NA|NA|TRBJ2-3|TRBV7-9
CASSLDTQYF
TGTGCCAGCAGCCTCGATACGCAGTATTTT
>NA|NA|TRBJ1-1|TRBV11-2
CASSLSPVGTEAFF
TGTGCCAGCAGCTTGTCACCAGTAGGAACTGAAGCTTTCTTT
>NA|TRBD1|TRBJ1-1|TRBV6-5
CATGTGALTEAFF
TGTGCCACCGGGACAGGGGCCCTGACTGAAGCTTTCTTT
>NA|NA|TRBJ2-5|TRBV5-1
CASSPGEETQYF
TGCGCCAGCAGCCCGGGGGAAGAGACCCAGTACTTC
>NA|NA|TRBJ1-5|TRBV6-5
CASKAAGGPQHF
TGTGCCAGCAAAGCCGCCGGGGGGCCCCAGCATTTT
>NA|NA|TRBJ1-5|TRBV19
CASSSRQLDQPQHF
TGTGCCAGTAGTTCCCGACAGCTCGATCAGCCCCAGCATTTT
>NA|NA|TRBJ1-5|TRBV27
CASSSGPNYSNQPQHF
TGTGCCAGCAGTTCCGGGCCCAATTATAGCAATCAGCCCCAGCATTTT
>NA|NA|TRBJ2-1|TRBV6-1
CASGGKGSYNEQFF
TGTGCCAGCGGAGGGAAAGGCTCCTACAATGAGCAGTTCTTC
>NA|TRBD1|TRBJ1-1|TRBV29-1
CSAKPGQTSEAFF
TGCAGCGCGAAACCGGGACAGACTTCTGAAGCTTTCTTT